The 9 T cell receptor beta chains presented below share a single source sample, sequenced in a study of T cell responses to AZD1222 COVID-19 vaccine. Libraries were prepared by immunoSEQ multiplex PCR; TCRdb keeps only in-frame clonotypes and omits some of them. The profile shows roughly 150,000 clones, 90% of them singletons. The sequencing here drew on peripheral blood, taken 28 days after the second AZD1222 dose. The receptors were sampled from an adult who received the AZD1222 COVID-19 vaccine.

The V call is TRBV6-2 or TRBV6-3, the J call TRBJ1-5, with D perhaps matching TRBD1 (5 bases). Trimming took off 5 bases at V and 6 bases at J, with 14 bases between the two ends. This CDR3 spans 14 amino acids. Germline V gene data show CDR1 as MNHEY and CDR2 as SVGEGT. CDR3 protein: CASSNGGKGQPQHF. DNA for the CDR3: TGTGCCAGCAGTAACGGGGGGAAAGGTCAGCCCCAGCATTTT.

This clone showed up just a few times. This chain links TRBV18 with TRBJ2-5, with 12 bases that match TRBD2. Germline V gene lookup returns CDR1 KGHSH and CDR2 LQKENI. The CDR3 has 16 residues. The ends lost 3 bases at V and 2 bases at J; junction bases unmatched: 4. CDR3: CASSPLGLAGQETQYF. The CDR3 DNA sequence: TGTGCCAGCTCACCGCTCGGACTAGCGGGGCAAGAGACCCAGTACTTC.

The genes are TRBV6-5 and TRBJ1-2; no clear D. The ends were cut back, 4 bases at V and 3 bases at J, with 15 bases in the middle. This CDR3 comprises 15 residues. Germline V gene sequence: CDR1 MNHEY, CDR2 SVGAGI. The chain's CDR3 is CASSSLPTPYYGYTF. The CDR3, as DNA: TGTGCCAGCAGTTCCTTGCCAACTCCTTACTATGGCTACACCTTC.

The CDR3 nucleotides are TGTGCCAGCAGCCAAGAGTGGGCTACGGCAACTAATGAAAAACTGTTTTTT. Amino acids: CASSQEWATATNEKLFF. The chain recombines TRBV4-2 with TRBJ1-4; unclear D gene. Trimming stripped 0 bases from V and 0 bases from J, with 11 bases between. This CDR3 region has 17 residues. CDR1 and CDR2 from the germline V gene are LGHNA and YNFKEQ.

This chain links TRBV11-2 with TRBJ2-5; TRBD2 matches at 10 bases. From germline, CDR1 is SGHAT and CDR2 FQNNGV. Trimming at V came to 1 base and at J to 2 bases, leaving 10 bases not matched to a gene. The CDR3 covers 18 residues. The CDR3 protein is CASSLGGTLAGAQETQYF. CDR3 nucleotides: TGTGCCAGCAGCTTAGGGGGTACCCTAGCGGGGGCTCAAGAGACCCAGTACTTC.

The chain carries TRBV6-5 and TRBJ1-3, with D perhaps matching TRBD1 (5 bases). The CDR3 loop spans 16 amino acids. Germline CDR1 MNHEY, CDR2 SVGAGI. V was pared by 0 bases and J by 0 bases, with 9 bases between. CDR3 sequence reads: CASSYSQTVSGNTIYF. DNA of the CDR3: TGTGCCAGCAGTTACTCCCAGACAGTCTCTGGAAACACCATATATTTT.

In its sample, this clone was seen once. V gene TRBV11-1 combines with J gene TRBJ1-4; unclear D gene. CDR1 SGHAT and CDR2 FQDESV come from the germline V gene (reference sequence). Trimming removed 5 bases at V and 6 bases at J, with 10 bases between. There are 13 residues in the CDR3. CDR3 in amino acids: CASSLRFDEKLFF. CDR3 nucleotides: TGTGCCAGCAGCCTGCGATTTGATGAAAAACTGTTTTTT.

The rearrangement links TRBV27 to TRBJ2-2; TRBD1 agrees at 9 bases. V shed 7 bases and J 5 bases; nucleotides not matched to a gene: 8. CDR1 and CDR2 (germline): MNHEY, SMNVEV (reference sequence). The CDR3 consists of 15 residues. CDR3 protein: CASKSPGTGTGELFF. DNA of the CDR3: TGTGCCAGCAAGAGTCCCGGGACAGGGACCGGGGAGCTGTTTTTT.

This clone was observed a single time. This sequence joins TRBV27 and TRBJ2-2, with TRBD1 identical over 12 bases. CDR3 length: 17 residues. Germline CDR1 and CDR2: MNHEY and SMNVEV (reference sequence). With 7 bases clipped from V and 3 bases from J, the junction kept 9 bases outside the gene matches. The CDR3 sequence is CASTIYGTGGHTGELFF. The CDR3 DNA sequence: TGTGCCAGCACTATTTATGGGACAGGGGGCCACACCGGGGAGCTGTTTTTT.